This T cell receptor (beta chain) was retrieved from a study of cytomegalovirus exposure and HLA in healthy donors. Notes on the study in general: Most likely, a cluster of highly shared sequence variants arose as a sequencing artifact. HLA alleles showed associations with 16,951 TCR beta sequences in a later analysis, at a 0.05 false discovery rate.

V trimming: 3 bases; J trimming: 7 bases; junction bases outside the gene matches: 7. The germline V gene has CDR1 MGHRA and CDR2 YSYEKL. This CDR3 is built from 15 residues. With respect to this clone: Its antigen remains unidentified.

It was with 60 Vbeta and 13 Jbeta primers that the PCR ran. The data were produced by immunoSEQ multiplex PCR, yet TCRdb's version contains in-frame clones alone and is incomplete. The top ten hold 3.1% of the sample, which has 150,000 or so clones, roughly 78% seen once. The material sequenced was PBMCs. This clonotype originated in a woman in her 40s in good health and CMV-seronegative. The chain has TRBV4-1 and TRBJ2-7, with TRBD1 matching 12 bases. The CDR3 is CASSHQGTGGGEQYF. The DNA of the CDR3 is TGCGCCAGCAGCCACCAGGGGACAGGGGGCGGTGAGCAGTACTTC.